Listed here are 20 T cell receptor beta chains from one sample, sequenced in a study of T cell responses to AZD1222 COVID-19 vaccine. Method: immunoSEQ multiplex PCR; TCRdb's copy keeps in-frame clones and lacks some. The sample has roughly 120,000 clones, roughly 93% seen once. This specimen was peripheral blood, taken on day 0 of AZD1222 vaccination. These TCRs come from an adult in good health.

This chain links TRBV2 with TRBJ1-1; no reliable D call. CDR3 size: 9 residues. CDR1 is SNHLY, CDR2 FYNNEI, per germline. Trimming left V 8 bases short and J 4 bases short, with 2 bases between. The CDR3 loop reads CASGTEAFF. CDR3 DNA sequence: TGTGCCAGCGGCACTGAAGCTTTCTTT.

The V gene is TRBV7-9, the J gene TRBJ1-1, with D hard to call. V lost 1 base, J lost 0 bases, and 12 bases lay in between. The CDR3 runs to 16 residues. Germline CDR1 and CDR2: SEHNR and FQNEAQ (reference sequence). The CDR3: CASSLGARNMNTEAFF. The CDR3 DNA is TGTGCCAGCAGCTTAGGGGCCAGGAACATGAACACTGAAGCTTTCTTT.

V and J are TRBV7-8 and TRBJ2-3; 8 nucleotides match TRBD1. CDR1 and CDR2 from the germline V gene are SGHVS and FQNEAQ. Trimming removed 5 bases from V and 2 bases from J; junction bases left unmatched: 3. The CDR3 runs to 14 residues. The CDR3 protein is CASSPDRATDTQYF. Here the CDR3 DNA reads TGTGCCAGCAGCCCGGACAGGGCCACAGATACGCAGTATTTT.

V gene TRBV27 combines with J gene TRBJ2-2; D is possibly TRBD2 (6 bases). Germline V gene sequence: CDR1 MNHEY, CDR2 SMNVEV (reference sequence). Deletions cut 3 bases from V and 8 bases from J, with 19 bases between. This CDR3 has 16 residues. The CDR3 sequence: CASSFTLRGSDGELFF. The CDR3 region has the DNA TGTGCCAGCAGTTTCACCCTTCGGGGGAGCGATGGGGAGCTGTTTTTT.

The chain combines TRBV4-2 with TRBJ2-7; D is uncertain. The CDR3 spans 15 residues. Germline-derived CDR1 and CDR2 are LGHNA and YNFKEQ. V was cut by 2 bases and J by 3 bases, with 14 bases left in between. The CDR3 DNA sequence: TGTGCCAGCAGCCAACCTGAGGATCCCTTCTACGAGCAGTACTTC. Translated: CASSQPEDPFYEQYF.

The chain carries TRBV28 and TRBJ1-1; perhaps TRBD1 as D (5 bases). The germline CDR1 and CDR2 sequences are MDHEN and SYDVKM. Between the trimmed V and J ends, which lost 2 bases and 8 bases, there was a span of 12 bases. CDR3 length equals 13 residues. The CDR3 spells CASSLRMGPEAFF. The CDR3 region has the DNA TGTGCCAGCAGTTTAAGAATGGGGCCAGAAGCTTTCTTT. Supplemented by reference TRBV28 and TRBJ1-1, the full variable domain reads DVKVTQSSRYLVKRTGEKVFLECVQDMDHENMFWYRQDPGLGLRLIYFSYDVKMKEKGDIPEGYSVSREKKERFSLILESASTNQTSMYLCASSLRMGPEAFFGQGTRLTVV.

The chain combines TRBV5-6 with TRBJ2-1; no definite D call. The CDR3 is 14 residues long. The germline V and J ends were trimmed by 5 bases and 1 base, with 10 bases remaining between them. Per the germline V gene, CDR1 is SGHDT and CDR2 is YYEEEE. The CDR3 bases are TGTGCCAGCAGTTCCGGGCCGTCCTACAATGAGCAGTTCTTC. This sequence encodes CASSSGPSYNEQFF.

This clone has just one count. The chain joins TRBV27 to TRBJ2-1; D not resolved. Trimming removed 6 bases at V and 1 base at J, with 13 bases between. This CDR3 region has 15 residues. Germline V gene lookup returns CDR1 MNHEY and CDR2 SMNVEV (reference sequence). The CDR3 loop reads CASSPNPVSYNEQFF. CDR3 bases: TGTGCCAGCAGCCCTAATCCCGTGTCCTACAATGAGCAGTTCTTC.

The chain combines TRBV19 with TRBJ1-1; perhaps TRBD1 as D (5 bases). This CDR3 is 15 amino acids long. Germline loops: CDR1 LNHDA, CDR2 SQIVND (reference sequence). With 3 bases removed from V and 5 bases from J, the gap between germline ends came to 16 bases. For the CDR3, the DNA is TGTGCCAGTAGTATTAAAAGCAGGGTGGGTACTGAAGCTTTCTTT. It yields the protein CASSIKSRVGTEAFF.

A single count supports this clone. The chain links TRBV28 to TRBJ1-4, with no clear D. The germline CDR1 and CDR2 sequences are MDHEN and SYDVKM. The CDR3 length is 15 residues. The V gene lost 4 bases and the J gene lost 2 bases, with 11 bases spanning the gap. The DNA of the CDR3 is TGTGCCAGCAGTTCCAGCCGGGATACTAATGAAAAACTGTTTTTT. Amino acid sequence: CASSSSRDTNEKLFF.

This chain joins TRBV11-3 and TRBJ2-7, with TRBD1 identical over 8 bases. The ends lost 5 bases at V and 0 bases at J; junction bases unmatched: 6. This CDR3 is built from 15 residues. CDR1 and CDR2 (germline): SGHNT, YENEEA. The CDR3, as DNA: TGTGCCAGCAGCCATGGGACAGGCCTCTCCTACGAGCAGTACTTC. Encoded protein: CASSHGTGLSYEQYF.

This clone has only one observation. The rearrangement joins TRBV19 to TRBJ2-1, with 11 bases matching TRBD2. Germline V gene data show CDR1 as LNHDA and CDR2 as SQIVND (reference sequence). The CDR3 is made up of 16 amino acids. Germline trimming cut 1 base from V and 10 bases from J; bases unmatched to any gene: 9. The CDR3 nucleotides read TGTGCCAGTAGTATAGGCACTAGCGGGAGAGGGGGGGAGCAGTTCTTC. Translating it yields CASSIGTSGRGGEQFF.

The CDR3 here is CASSLLQGRTEAFF. DNA of the CDR3: TGTGCCAGCAGTTTATTACAGGGAAGGACTGAAGCTTTCTTT. V is TRBV28 and J is TRBJ1-1; a possible D gene is TRBD1 (6 bases). Germline V lookup: CDR1 MDHEN, CDR2 SYDVKM. The CDR3 loop spans 14 amino acids. Trimming removed 1 base from V and 5 bases from J, with 11 bases in between.

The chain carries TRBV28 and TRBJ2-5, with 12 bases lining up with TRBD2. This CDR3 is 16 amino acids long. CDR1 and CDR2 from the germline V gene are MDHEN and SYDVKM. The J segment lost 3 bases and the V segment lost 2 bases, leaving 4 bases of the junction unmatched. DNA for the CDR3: TGTGCCAGCAGTTTAGCGGGACTAGCGGGTAAAGAGACCCAGTACTTC. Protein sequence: CASSLAGLAGKETQYF.

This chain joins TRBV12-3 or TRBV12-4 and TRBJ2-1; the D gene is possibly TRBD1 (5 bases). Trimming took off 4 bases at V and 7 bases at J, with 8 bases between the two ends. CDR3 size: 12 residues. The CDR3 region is CASSSQGNEQFF. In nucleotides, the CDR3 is TGTGCCAGCAGTTCCCAGGGAAATGAGCAGTTCTTC.

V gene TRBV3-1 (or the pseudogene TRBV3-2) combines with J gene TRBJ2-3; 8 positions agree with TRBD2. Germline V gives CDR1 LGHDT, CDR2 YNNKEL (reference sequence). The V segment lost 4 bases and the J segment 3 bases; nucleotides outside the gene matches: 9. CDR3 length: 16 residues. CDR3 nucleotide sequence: TGTGCCAGCAGCCTACGTAGGACTAGCAAGACAGATACGCAGTATTTT. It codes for CASSLRRTSKTDTQYF.

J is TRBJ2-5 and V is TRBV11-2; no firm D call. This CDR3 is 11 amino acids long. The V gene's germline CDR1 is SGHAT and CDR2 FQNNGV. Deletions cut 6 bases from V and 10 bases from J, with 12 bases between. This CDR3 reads CASSVKYDQYF. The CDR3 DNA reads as TGTGCCAGCAGTGTTAAGTACGACCAGTACTTC.

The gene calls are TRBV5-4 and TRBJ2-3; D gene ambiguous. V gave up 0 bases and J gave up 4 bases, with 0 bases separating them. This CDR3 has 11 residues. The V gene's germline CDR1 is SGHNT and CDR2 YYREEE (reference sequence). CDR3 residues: CASSLADTQYF. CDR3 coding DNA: TGTGCCAGCAGCTTGGCAGATACGCAGTATTTT.

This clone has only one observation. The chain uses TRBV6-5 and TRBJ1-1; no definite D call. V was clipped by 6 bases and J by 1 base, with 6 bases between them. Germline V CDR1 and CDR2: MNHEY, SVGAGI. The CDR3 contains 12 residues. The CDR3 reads CASRGGNTEAFF. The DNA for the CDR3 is TGTGCCAGCAGAGGCGGGAACACTGAAGCTTTCTTT.

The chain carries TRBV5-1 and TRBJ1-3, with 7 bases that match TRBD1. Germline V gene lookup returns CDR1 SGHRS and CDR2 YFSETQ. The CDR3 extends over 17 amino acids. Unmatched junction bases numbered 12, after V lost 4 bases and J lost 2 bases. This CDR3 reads CASSLTPGGGTGNTIYF. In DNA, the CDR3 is TGCGCCAGCAGCCTAACTCCCGGAGGGGGCACTGGAAACACCATATATTTT.